This record looks at one TCR beta chain sequence and its context. Its binding antigen is unknown. Base quality data are lacking; no much larger clone is found one base away. These data come from a study of cytomegalovirus exposure and HLA in healthy donors (dated by TCRdb to about 2017). Broadly, across the study: According to an earlier analysis of a few hundred of the donors, roughly 180 million T cells yielded 90 million to 130 million unique TCR beta sequences and approximately 300 Gb of sequence data. About 300 gigabases of sequencing data and roughly 90 million unique TCR sequences were included in an early release covering 550 to 800 HLA-typed donors. Among the 398 genotyped donors, approximately 81% belonged to the genetic ancestry cluster associated with self-reported Caucasian donors. The study aimed to test whether signatures of past pathogen exposure could be identified by cataloging public T cell receptors. The study profiled the T cell repertoires of some 610 subjects by immunosequencing and related them to cytomegalovirus serostatus. A separate validation cohort of over 95 different subjects was used in addition to the roughly 670-subject first cohort. The study combined high-throughput TCR immunosequencing, statistical association of individual TCRs with disease status, and machine learning to predict cytomegalovirus infection status. In a later analysis, previously published TCR beta repertoires from several hundred donors were re-analyzed and high-resolution HLA genotyping was added so that TCR occurrence patterns could be studied. The later analysis used no new phenotypic data to find candidate immune exposures, relying instead on TCR beta sequences and their occurrence across donors. To decide whether each TCR beta V gene segment behaved as functional or pseudogenic, an earlier analysis of some 540 of the donors relied on high-throughput TCR beta sequencing. Donor age, sex, ethnicity and CMV serostatus were collected together with the repertoire data. A later genetic analysis took genome-wide SNP genotypes for about 55% of the 666 donors and used that subset as a discovery cohort. All discovery cohort repertoires had been generated using a single sequencing platform. Class I and class II HLA loci were covered by the typing at four-digit resolution. Typing coverage differed by locus: A, B, C, DRB1 and DQB1 were typed in about 629-630 donors, DQA1 in about 500, DPA1 in 600 to 610, and DPB1 in 400 to 490. A handful of DR-DQ haplotypes were handled as single units for association and clustering because linkage in the cohort was strong. Among around 400 genotyped donors of the cohort, an average of approximately 230,000 unique TCR beta nucleotide sequences were sequenced per donor, about a sixth of them non-productive.

V loses 4 bases, J loses 5 bases, and the germline ends lie 15 bases apart. From the cysteine up to the phenylalanine, the CDR3 has a length of 14 residues. The kept DNA is CDR3 alone, 42 bases in frame from the first base. According to the germline V gene, CDR1 reads SGDLS and CDR2 reads YYNGEE. The library was prepared using the immunoSEQ multiplex PCR assay. The multiplex PCR relied on a mix of 60 forward primers for TCR Vbeta segments and 13 reverse primers for TCR Jbeta segments. A multiplex PCR assay on genomic DNA amplified the CDR3 region of rearranged TCR beta genes. The amplified TCR beta libraries were sequenced on the Illumina HiSeq System as 87-base-pair reads. On the authors' methods: A later analysis tallied some 79 million unique TCR beta chains across the roughly 610 repertoires, and around 10 million of those chains were shared by two or more donors. Raw reads were error-corrected and collapsed into unique sequences by a nearest-neighbor algorithm in which closely related sequences were merged to remove PCR and sequencing errors. Alignment of CDR3 sequences to IMGT reference sequences was used to assign V, D and J gene segments. For a sequence to be retained, a match of at least six nucleotides to both a V gene segment and a J gene segment was required. A rearrangement was called productive if the CDR3 had no stop codons and remained in frame with V and J, and every other rearrangement was called non-productive. Following IMGT convention, CDR3 was defined as the stretch from the second conserved V-encoded cysteine up to the conserved J-encoded phenylalanine. In an earlier analysis of just under 600 of the donors, sequences lacking an unambiguous match to a single V gene segment were excluded. In an earlier analysis of approximately 560 of the donors, a V segment was called functional when productive rearrangements were above 56.7%, and segregating when the standard deviation between donors exceeded 5%. A statistical classification framework was built to diagnose cytomegalovirus status from the catalog of TCR beta chain sequences. In a later analysis, V and J genes were assigned by comparing TCR nucleotide sequences against IMGT/GENE-DB human TR gene sequences. Using the TCRdist pipeline, a later analysis assigned CDR3 sequences along with most-parsimonious VDJ recombination scenarios. A later analysis defined each TCR beta chain by its CDR3 amino acid sequence plus V-gene family, and excluded reads lacking a unique V-gene family. A later analysis removed roughly 590 highly shared, low-generation-probability nucleotide sequences to deal with suspected cross-contamination and a sequencing artifact. For each public chain, a later analysis derived a clonal expansion index from normalized ranks of inferred template counts within each repertoire. In a later analysis, generation probabilities were computed with a VDJ recombination model fitted to out-of-frame rearrangements, and the resulting probabilities were checked against IGoR. In a later analysis, hypergeometric tests were used to score TCR-TCR, TCR-HLA and TCR-CMV co-occurrence, with a repertoire-size bias correction applied to TCR pairs. A later analysis estimated false discovery rates by permuting HLA or CMV assignments 20 times. A later analysis grouped co-occurring TCRs with DBSCAN, adding TCRdist sequence similarity when clustering within HLA-allele-positive subsets. For co-occurrence clustering, repertoires with fewer than 30,000 or more than 120,000 public chains were excluded, along with four to six repertoires with anomalous nucleotide sharing. TCRdb holds this immuneACCESS table with in-frame rearrangements only. Some clones are missing; in checked studies, unresolved V genes explain under half, and the rest has no known cause. The V and J calls and clone size come from that table; D and trimming were worked out from the DNA. The sample table lists 150,000 to 200,000 clones, about 77% of them with a count of one. The top ten clonotypes cover roughly 10% of the sample.

The cohort comprised 710 or so healthy bone marrow donors. All cohort members were sampled while nominally healthy, although unrecorded immune exposures were likely present. The donor tested CMV seropositive, placing the donor among the roughly 300 seropositive members of the cohort. Every donor gave a peripheral blood sample, and the peripheral blood mononuclear cells from that sample were used for TCR beta sequencing. Genomic DNA was extracted from the blood cell samples with the Qiagen DNeasy Blood Extraction Kit. Points the paper makes about the study in general: According to a later genetic analysis, donors in an Asian-associated ancestry cluster had fewer N-insertions in productive TCRs than the roughly 670-donor mean. Because HLA typing was unavailable for some donors at each locus, only the typed subset was used in association tests. According to a later analysis, TCR association rates differed among HLA loci, with DRB1 alleles showing the most associated TCRs and HLA-C alleles showing the fewest. A later analysis found that HLA-associated TCR beta chains were more clonally expanded and had lower generation probabilities than equally common non-associated chains. Because counts were too low, about 15 rarely observed V segments, including chromosome 9 orphons, were left out of the earlier analysis of approximately 500 of the donors. In vitro tests confirmed that three of the cytomegalovirus-associated TCR beta chains recognize cytomegalovirus antigens. A cluster of highly shared sequence variants was judged likely to be a technical artifact of the sequencing pipeline. The authors suggested that the approach could potentially be generalized to other disease states and immunological phenotypes. In a later analysis, most CMV-associated TCR beta chains were found to appear HLA-restricted, with HLA associations seemingly driven largely by CMV exposure. The classifier was reported to diagnose cytomegalovirus status with high specificity and sensitivity in both the original cohort and the validation cohort. Specific HLA alleles were associated with over 15,000 TCR beta sequences at a false discovery rate of 0.05 in a later analysis. Correlated functional status among segregating V segments might reflect linkage disequilibrium, but an unknown experimental factor could not be ruled out. A later analysis reported that several top co-occurrence clusters appeared linked to parvovirus B19, influenza, CMV and Epstein-Barr virus. The study gave a list of under 200 TCR beta chains associated with cytomegalovirus. In this cohort, only TCR beta chains were sequenced, and detectable features were limited by the absence of alpha or paired-chain data. Some IMGT-functional V segments, including TRBV6-2 and TRBV6-3, could not be told apart with the 87-base-pair reads, so those segments were excluded. V-gene and J-gene trimming of TCR beta chains was associated with a missense DCLRE1C variant in a later genetic analysis, and the association was replicated in an independent cohort. Immune exposure information for the cohort was limited to CMV serostatus. Strong co-occurrence of HLA alleles, especially DR and DQ, made assigning TCR associations to individual alleles difficult. An earlier analysis of some 560 of the donors showed that most TCR beta V segments appeared in productive rearrangements either about 90% or about 30% of the time, which broadly matched IMGT annotations. Most TCR sequences were seen in very few donors, while some public TCRs were found in many individuals. A further reported finding was that TCR beta sequences accurately predicted the HLA-A and HLA-B alleles for most subjects in the first cohort. Sequencing depth was assumed to be roughly uniform across donors in the presence/absence analyses, though that assumption may not hold.

This sequence uses TRBV9 and TRBJ1-1; perhaps TRBD1 is the D gene, with 5 bases matching. The clonotype comes from a man younger than 35 in good health and CMV-seropositive. Sequencing used PBMCs. The CDR3 protein: CASSQGEEGTEAFF. The DNA sequence reads TGTGCCAGCAGCCAAGGGGAGGAGGGGACTGAAGCTTTCTTT.